The entry that follows covers one TCR beta chain sequence. The antigen is not known. The sample originates from a study of beta chain features in type 1 diabetes. What was sequenced were expressed TCRB transcripts, since all of the isolated RNA had been reverse transcribed. Approximately 3.6 million reads were obtained on average from naive, central memory and regulatory T cell samples. The table came from immunoSEQ multiplex PCR; TCRdb's copy has only in-frame clones and leaves some out. Here the sample spans a few hundred thousand clones, roughly a tenth being singletons. The CDR3 totals 15 residues. Trimming removed 5 bases at V and 6 bases at J, with 20 bases between. Looked up from germline, CDR1 is LNHDA and CDR2 is SQIVND (reference sequence). Notes on the study in general: TCRB CDR3 length was moderately but significantly reduced in all four CD4+ subsets of Type 1 diabetes patients. Type 1 diabetes patients had fewer VDJ junction insertions and more deletions.

Purities over 95% were achieved in all sorted populations. The V and J genes are TRBV19 and TRBJ2-7, with D perhaps matching TRBD2 (6 bases). The specimen was naive CD4+ T cells from blood. The sequence was obtained from a man aged 30-40 years with type 1 diabetes. The CDR3 nucleotides are TGTGCCAGTAGTTTACCCGGGGGACGATTCTCCGAGCAGTACTTC. Protein sequence: CASSLPGGRFSEQYF.